These 15 T cell receptor beta chains were sequenced from one sample in a study of cytomegalovirus exposure and HLA in healthy donors (TCRdb year 2017). The library was obtained by the immunoSEQ multiplex PCR assay. For the multiplex PCR, a mixture combining 60 forward primers for TCR Vbeta segments and 13 reverse primers for TCR Jbeta segments was used. TCRdb carries this immuneACCESS record with in-frame sequences only. Its versions omit some clonotypes, under half of them owing to an unresolved V gene in the studies checked, with the rest unexplained. The sample table holds approximately 150,000 clones, of which roughly 70% were seen once. The biggest ten clones account for less than 11% of the sample. The sample was PBMCs. The receptors were gathered from a man aged 25 to 40 in good health and CMV-seropositive.

This clone appeared a few times. CDR3 nucleotide sequence: TGTGCCATCAGTGAGCGGACGGGGGGTAATGAGCAGTTCTTC. It translates to CAISERTGGNEQFF. The rearrangement uses TRBV10-3 and TRBJ2-1; TRBD2 aligns across 7 bases. Germline V CDR1 and CDR2: ENHRY, SYGVKD. The V segment lost 2 bases and the J segment 7 bases; nucleotides outside the gene matches: 5. The CDR3 consists of 14 residues.

The chain uses TRBV7-9 and TRBJ2-5; D is perhaps TRBD1 (6 bases). CDR3 length equals 15 residues. In germline, CDR1 is SEHNR, CDR2 FQNEAQ (reference sequence). V shed 3 bases and J shed 4 bases, with 15 bases lying between them. The CDR3, as DNA: TGTGCCAGCAGCTTTCAACAGGGTGTCCTAGAGACCCAGTACTTC. Translation: CASSFQQGVLETQYF.

The gene calls are TRBV28 and TRBJ1-5, with TRBD1 matching 10 bases. Losses at the gene ends were 5 bases for V and 0 bases for J; bases not matched to a gene: 10. This CDR3 is 18 amino acids long. From germline, CDR1 is MDHEN and CDR2 SYDVKM. For the CDR3, the DNA is TGTGCCAGCAGTCGGGGACAGGGGCGCCCATATAGCAATCAGCCCCAGCATTTT. Its protein product is CASSRGQGRPYSNQPQHF.

The CDR3 spells CASSQPTGDGYTF. In DNA, the CDR3 is TGCGCCAGCAGCCAACCAACAGGGGATGGCTACACCTTC. The chain has TRBV4-1 and TRBJ1-2; 7 bases match TRBD1. V gave up 2 bases and J gave up 6 bases; unmatched junction bases: 3. This CDR3 is 13 amino acids long. Germline lookup yields CDR1 MGHRA and CDR2 YSYEKL.

Details on this clone: Other DNA sequences within the sample encode an identical CDR3. The V gene is TRBV5-4, the J gene TRBJ2-7, with 9 bases lining up with TRBD2. The V gene end was trimmed by 6 bases and the J gene end by 3 bases; junction bases not matched to a gene: 13. The germline V gene encodes CDR1 SGHNT and CDR2 YYREEE (reference sequence). There are 16 residues in the CDR3. This chain's CDR3 is CASTQGGGRGFYEQYF. The CDR3 bases are TGTGCCAGCACCCAAGGGGGCGGGAGGGGTTTCTACGAGCAGTACTTC.

V is TRBV5-4 and J is TRBJ2-2; possibly TRBD1 for D (6 bases). Trimming left V 8 bases short and J 2 bases short, with 13 bases between. CDR3 size: 14 residues. Germline CDR1 reads SGHNT; CDR2 reads YYREEE (reference sequence). This chain's CDR3 is CASTNRANTGELFF. DNA of the CDR3: TGTGCCAGTACAAACAGGGCAAACACCGGGGAGCTGTTTTTT. The complete variable domain, with remaining parts taken from reference TRBV5-4 and TRBJ2-2, reads ETGVTQSPTHLIKTRGQQVTLRCSSQSGHNTVSWYQQALGQGPQFIFQYYREEENGRGNFPPRFSGLQFPNYSSELNVNALELDDSALYLCASTNRANTGELFFGEGSRLTVL.

The CDR3 is CASSYFGLEQFF. CDR3 bases: TGTGCCAGCAGTTATTTTGGGCTTGAGCAGTTCTTC. The genes are TRBV6-1 and TRBJ2-1; D is unclear. The CDR3 is made up of 12 amino acids. Germline CDR1 MNHNS, CDR2 SASEGT. Trimming took 5 bases from V and 9 from J, leaving 11 bases between them.

This clone was counted a few times. The rearrangement joins TRBV10-3 to TRBJ2-1; a weak D match, TRBD1 (5 bases). This CDR3 is 16 amino acids long. With 2 bases removed from V and 6 bases from J, the gap between germline ends came to 17 bases. Germline V gene sequence: CDR1 ENHRY, CDR2 SYGVKD. Here the CDR3 reads CAISERQGGMRNEQFF. The CDR3 coding sequence is TGTGCCATCAGTGAGCGCCAGGGTGGGATGCGCAATGAGCAGTTCTTC.

This clone has a handful of counts. V and J are TRBV5-1 and TRBJ2-1; unclear D gene. CDR3 length equals 13 residues. Per germline, CDR1 SGHRS and CDR2 YFSETQ. Trimming removed 6 bases at V and 0 bases at J, with 7 bases between. CDR3 amino acids: CASTLDSYNEQFF. The CDR3 nucleotides are TGCGCCAGCACCCTAGACTCCTACAATGAGCAGTTCTTC.

This clone has just a few counts. The J gene is TRBJ2-7, the V gene TRBV5-4; weak D call: TRBD2 (6 bases). Trimming stripped 4 bases from V and 0 bases from J, with 8 bases between. Germline V gene sequence: CDR1 SGHNT, CDR2 YYREEE (reference sequence). There are 13 residues in the CDR3. CDR3 in amino acids: CASSRGISYEQYF. The CDR3 DNA is TGTGCCAGCAGCCGCGGGATCTCCTACGAGCAGTACTTC.

The chain uses TRBV2 and TRBJ2-2, with D perhaps matching TRBD1 (5 bases). This CDR3 has 14 amino acids. The V gene's germline CDR1 is SNHLY and CDR2 FYNNEI. Deletions cut 4 bases from V and 6 bases from J, with 12 bases between. For the CDR3, the DNA is TGTGCCAGCAGTGTCATCAGGGAAGCCGGGGAGCTGTTTTTT. It is translated as CASSVIREAGELFF.

Only a few counts were recorded for this clone. The chain joins TRBV2 to TRBJ2-2, with D maybe TRBD2 (6 bases). The CDR3 length is 14 residues. Per the germline V gene, CDR1 is SNHLY and CDR2 is FYNNEI. Trimming shortened V by 6 bases and J by 4 bases, and 12 bases separated the two germline ends. The DNA of the CDR3 is TGTGCCAGCAGGACGACTAGTATCACCGGGGAGCTGTTTTTT. Amino acids: CASRTTSITGELFF.

V is TRBV30 and J is TRBJ2-5; no definite D call. The J call is uncertain, as TRBJ2-7 better fits the DNA end. From germline, CDR1 is GTSNPN and CDR2 SVGIG (reference sequence). This CDR3 spans 12 amino acids. Written as DNA, the CDR3 is TGTGCCTGGAGCGATTCTGACTACGAGCAGTACTTC. This codes for CAWSDSDYEQYF.

Concerning this clone itself: This may be a read error, as it is one base from a much larger clone. Other DNA sequences within the sample encode an identical CDR3. The gene calls are TRBV6-1 and TRBJ1-5; 9 bases match TRBD1. CDR3 length: 15 residues. Germline V CDR1 and CDR2: MNHNS, SASEGT. The CDR3 nucleotides read TGCGCCAGCAGTCATCCACAGGGGGCCAATCAGCCCCAGCATTTT. Encoded protein: CASSHPQGANQPQHF.

A note on this clone: The same CDR3 can be traced to other DNA sequences in this sample. The V gene is TRBV6-4, the J gene TRBJ2-3; 10 bases are a match to TRBD2. This CDR3 has 15 residues. Per germline, CDR1 MRHNA and CDR2 SNTAGT. V gave up 2 bases and J gave up 1 base; unmatched junction bases: 0. The CDR3 region has the DNA TGTGCCAGCAGTGACGGGACTAGCGGCACAGATACGCAGTATTTT. Amino acid sequence: CASSDGTSGTDTQYF.